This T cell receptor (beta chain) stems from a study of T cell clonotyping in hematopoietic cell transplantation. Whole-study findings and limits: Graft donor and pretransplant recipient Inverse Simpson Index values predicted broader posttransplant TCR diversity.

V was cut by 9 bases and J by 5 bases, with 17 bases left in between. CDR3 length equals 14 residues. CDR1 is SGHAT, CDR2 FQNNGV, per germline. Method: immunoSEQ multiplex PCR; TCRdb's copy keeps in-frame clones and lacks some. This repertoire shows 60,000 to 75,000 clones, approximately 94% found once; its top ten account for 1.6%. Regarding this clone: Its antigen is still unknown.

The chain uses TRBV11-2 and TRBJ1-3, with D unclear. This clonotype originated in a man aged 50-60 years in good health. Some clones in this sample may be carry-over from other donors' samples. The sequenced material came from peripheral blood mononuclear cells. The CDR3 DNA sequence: TGTGCCAGTAGTAACGCCCACGGGCGAAACACCATATATTTT. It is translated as CASSNAHGRNTIYF.